This is a list of T cell receptor beta chains from one sample in a study of blood T cell repertoires in COVID-19. Produced via immunoSEQ multiplex PCR; TCRdb's table is partial and in-frame only. The sample has roughly 150,000 clones; around 86% are singletons. Material: peripheral blood. All receptors derive from a human donor in a cohort sampled during active COVID-19. The CDR3 runs from the conserved cysteine through the conserved F or W. The D gene is left open where the match is weak. Some rows mark clone size as missing; the rest say once, few, many or name a class of expanded clone.

CASSLGFGTGGQNTEAFF TGCGCCAGCAGCTTGGGTTTCGGGACAGGGGGCCAAAACACTGAAGCTTTCTTT once TRBD1 TRBV5-1 18 TRBJ1-1
CSVSNRDEQFF TGCAGCGTCTCAAACAGGGATGAGCAGTTCTTC - - TRBV29-1 11 TRBJ2-1
CASSSISGVPYEQYF TGTGCCAGCAGTTCCATTAGCGGGGTACCCTACGAGCAGTACTTC - TRBD2 TRBV7-8 15 TRBJ2-7
CASSLTGFTDTQYF TGCGCCAGCAGCCTGACTGGTTTCACAGATACGCAGTATTTT - - TRBV4-1 14 TRBJ2-3
CASSVSSVYQETQYF TGTGCCAGCAGCGTAAGTAGCGTGTACCAAGAGACCCAGTACTTC once - TRBV9 15 TRBJ2-5
CASSQDGPGQGGPLNNEQFF TGCGCCAGCAGCCAAGATGGGCCGGGACAGGGGGGGCCCTTAAACAATGAGCAGTTCTTC - TRBD1 TRBV4-1 20 TRBJ2-1
CASSYSSITEAFF TGTGCCAGCAGTTACTCCAGTATTACTGAAGCTTTCTTT - - TRBV6-5 13 TRBJ1-1
CASRTGNYGYTF TGTGCCAGCAGGACAGGGAACTATGGCTACACCTTC - TRBD1 TRBV6-5 12 TRBJ1-2
CASSSAGSSYEQYF TGTGCCAGCAGCTCGGCAGGGTCCTCTTACGAGCAGTACTTC - - TRBV7-9 14 TRBJ2-7
CASSEQGTTLLAGVKINEQFF TGTGCCAGCAGTGAACAGGGCACGACCCTACTAGCGGGAGTGAAAATCAATGAGCAGTTCTTC - TRBD2 TRBV2 21 TRBJ2-1